This TCR beta chain was sequenced during a study of control samples from healthy donors and cancer patients. The CDR3 is 16 residues long. The germline V and J ends were trimmed by 2 bases and 11 bases, with 23 bases remaining between them. The germline CDR1 and CDR2 sequences are KGHSH and LQKENI. TCRdb's table, derived via immunoSEQ multiplex PCR, lists solely in-frame clones and lacks some. Counted here are some 95,000 clones, roughly 92% occurring once; the ten biggest clones make up approximately 3%. Sequenced: blood. The TCR originated in a human donor in good health. The donor label of this sample is uncertain. The genes are TRBV18 and TRBJ2-3, with D tentatively TRBD2 (7 bases). CDR3 DNA: TGTGCCAGCTCACCAGGCTTTGCGGGGGCTGATCACGGGCAGTATTTT. The encoded protein is CASSPGFAGADHGQYF.